These 2 T cell receptor beta chains originate from one sample sequenced in a study of identical twins. TCRdb independently ran MiXCR on the 5' RACE reads; one entry per CDR3 protein. The sample holds approximately 490,000 distinct CDR3 sequences, 20% to 25% seen once. The sample also formed part of further work on yellow fever vaccine responses in identical twins.

The sequenced material came from CD4+ T cells sorted from blood. These receptors all stem from a woman under 30 in good health.

V and J are TRBV29-1 and TRBJ2-1; 10 bases are shared with TRBD2. J lost 2 bases, V lost 5 bases, and 0 bases had no gene match. Per germline, CDR1 SQVTM and CDR2 ANQGSEA. CDR3 length: 13 residues. The CDR3 sequence is CSVSGGAYNEQFF. The CDR3 nucleotides are TGCAGCGTTAGCGGGGGGGCCTACAATGAGCAGTTCTTC.

This clonotype was detected a few times. The rearrangement links TRBV6-5 to TRBJ2-7; 8 nucleotides agree with TRBD2. The length of the CDR3 is 15 residues. The V segment lost 0 bases and the J segment 4 bases; nucleotides outside the gene matches: 5. Germline assignment: CDR1 MNHEY and CDR2 SVGAGI. The CDR3 bases are TGTGCCAGCAGTTACTCGACGGGAGGGGTTTACGAGCAGTACTTC. This encodes CASSYSTGGVYEQYF.